This T cell receptor (beta chain) was identified in a study of T-cell memory formation after mild COVID-19. Whole-study context: In these data, TCR clusters were largely donor specific. Study-level results: Pre-infection memory already had some responding clones, implying cross-reactive memory joined. Clones that contracted from day 15 to 85 had balanced CD4/CD8; later expanders were CD4+ biased.

TCRdb re-derived calls from the 5' RACE reads in MiXCR, one entry per CDR3 protein. This table has fewer than 250,000 distinct CDR3 sequences, over 9.5% appearing once. The CDR3 loop spans 15 amino acids. Unmatched junction bases numbered 11, after V lost 4 bases and J lost 7 bases. Germline V gene data show CDR1 as SGHKS and CDR2 as YYEKEE (reference sequence). A note on this clonotype: What it recognizes is unknown.

This clonotype was obtained from a man younger than 30 who had mild COVID-19 (a few samples of this study predate the infection). Cell type and time point are not known. V and J are TRBV5-5 and TRBJ1-2; 9 bases map to TRBD1. Sequences were obtained from PBMCs or a T cell subset sorted from them (not recorded which). The CDR3 region is CASSAWGQGSGGYTF. The CDR3 DNA reads TGTGCCAGCAGCGCTTGGGGACAGGGAAGCGGTGGCTACACCTTC.